This passage covers 4 T cell receptor beta chains from one sample sequenced in a study of cytomegalovirus exposure and HLA in healthy donors. 13 Jbeta primers and 60 Vbeta primers were used for the PCR. Measured with immunoSEQ multiplex PCR; TCRdb has only the in-frame clones, and not every one. Of about 130,000 clones listed, around 73% are singletons. Sequenced material: PBMCs. These TCRs come from a female donor in good health and CMV-seronegative.

V is TRBV28 and J is TRBJ2-7; 11 bases align to TRBD2. V lost 7 bases, J lost 7 bases, and 6 bases stayed unmatched. The CDR3 has 13 residues. The germline CDR1 and CDR2 sequences are MDHEN and SYDVKM. CDR3 bases: TGTGCCAGCATCGGGACTAGCGGAGAGGAGCAGTACTTC. Amino acid sequence: CASIGTSGEEQYF.

In its sample, this clone was seen a few times. This sequence joins TRBV28 and TRBJ2-2; D gene ambiguous. The CDR3 totals 14 residues. Germline V gene sequence: CDR1 MDHEN, CDR2 SYDVKM. The germline V and J ends were trimmed by 7 bases and 1 base, with 10 bases remaining between them. Written as DNA, the CDR3 is TGTGCCAGCAAAAATACACGGAACACCGGGGAGCTGTTTTTT. Encoded protein: CASKNTRNTGELFF. The full variable domain, with the rest looked up from reference TRBV28 and TRBJ2-2, is DVKVTQSSRYLVKRTGEKVFLECVQDMDHENMFWYRQDPGLGLRLIYFSYDVKMKEKGDIPEGYSVSREKKERFSLILESASTNQTSMYLCASKNTRNTGELFFGEGSRLTVL.

The V gene is TRBV7-3, the J gene TRBJ2-1, with 9 bases lining up with TRBD1. Unmatched junction bases numbered 9, after V lost 0 bases and J lost 6 bases. Germline-derived CDR1 and CDR2 are SGHTA and FQGTGA. CDR3 length equals 17 residues. CDR3 sequence reads: CASSLTAQGAATNEQFF. In nucleotides, the CDR3 is TGTGCCAGCAGCTTAACAGCACAGGGGGCCGCCACCAATGAGCAGTTCTTC.

The chain couples TRBV23-1 to TRBJ1-5, with 7 bases identical to TRBD1. TRBV23-1 is flagged as an ORF with uncertain function. Unmatched junction bases numbered 7, after V lost 3 bases and J lost 2 bases. This CDR3 region has 16 residues. CDR3 region: CASSQPRTGGNQPQHF. The CDR3 coding sequence is TGCGCCAGCAGTCAGCCCCGGACAGGCGGCAATCAGCCCCAGCATTTT.